This T cell receptor (beta chain) was found in a study of blood T cells in healthy people across ages (dated by TCRdb to 2015 to 2017). Study-level background: Template switching captured roughly one uniquely barcoded TCR beta cDNA molecule per two T cells in model experiments. Donors of different ages were randomly distributed across sequencing lanes to avoid experimental bias. To track age-related changes in TCR beta repertoire diversity, the study relied on deep sequencing normalized with unique cDNA molecular identifiers. Donors were grouped into four age groups: young (average approximately 15 years), middle-aged (about 38), aged (62) and long-lived (about 89). For two donors (one aged 18 to 30 and one aged 80 or older), the study analyzed two additional independent replicas of 1 million unique cDNA reads from the same blood draw.

The library came from 5' RACE. Instrument on record: Illumina HiSeq 2500. A second PCR of 7 to 11 cycles was performed with a sample-barcoded 5' primer and a J-beta primer mix. Each TCR beta cDNA molecule received a unique molecular identifier from a template-switch 5' adaptor carrying 12 random nucleotides. At least 2.5 million CDR3-containing paired-end reads were obtained from each sample. All of the RNA was converted into first-strand cDNA using the Mint cDNA synthesis kit, with a TRBC-specific oligonucleotide serving as the primer. After uracil-DNA glycosylase treatment, a first 18-cycle PCR used universal primers M1SS and BC2_uni_R on all cDNA. From the authors' description of their analysis: Each sample was normalized by randomly selecting 1 million high-quality reads, each carrying a distinct molecular identifier. Reads with shared molecular identifiers were discarded instead of being binned into consensus sequences. MiTCR, set to a Q25 quality threshold and the strictest error-elimination algorithm, was used for CDR3 identification, clonotype clustering and error correction. A nonparametric unseen species model with Euler transformation was used to estimate a lower bound on total TCR beta diversity. The raw public reads went through TCRdb reprocessing: fastp at Q25, MiXCR clone calling, in-frame beta chains kept. Every entry covers one CDR3 protein and lists the most common genes and DNA from its rows. These V and J calls rely on TCRdb rather than the paper's analysis. This sample gives about 1.4 million distinct CDR3 sequences in total; approximately 63% of them show up just once. 6.5% to 8.5% of the sample lies in the top ten.

This clonotype was picked up a small number of times. This clone's antigen is unknown. Base qualities are not provided; no much larger clone lies one nucleotide away. Donors were 39 systemically healthy Caucasian individuals from Russia aged roughly 6 to 100 years. Around 9.7 milliliters of peripheral blood were collected from each donor into EDTA-treated Vacutainer tubes. Ficoll-Paque density-gradient centrifugation was used to isolate PBMCs, with at least 6.5 million per sample. Total RNA was extracted from PBMCs with Trizol reagent, with at least 6 micrograms obtained per sample. For every donor, an aliquot of PBMCs went through flow cytometry to measure the percentages of naive CD45RAhigh/CD27high T cells. There are 17 amino acids in the CDR3, from cysteine to phenylalanine inclusive. The DNA shown is the 51-base CDR3, in frame from base 1. The germline V gene encodes CDR1 SQVTM and CDR2 ANQGSEA.

Study-wide findings and limitations: Observed TCR beta diversity per million T cells fell roughly linearly with age, and a significant reduction was already apparent by age roughly 41. Because profiling used bulk unsorted PBMCs, naive and antigen-experienced compartments could not be compared conclusively. Because donor CMV infection status was unknown, age-related changes in expanded clonotypes were potentially confounded. There was a strong correlation between observed TCR beta diversity and the percentage of naive T cells measured by flow cytometry. The long-lived group showed more naive CD4+ T cells, fewer expanded clones and increased TCR diversity than the aged group, suggesting age selection. Estimates of total diversity from one million sequenced T cells were regarded as lower bounds and underestimates.

Recombination joined TRBV29-1 with TRBJ2-5; TRBD2 agrees with 11 junctional bases. Gene TRBJ2-7 matches the end of the DNA better, so the J call may be wrong. Sequencing was performed on blood. The sequence was collected from a man aged 18 to 29 in good health. This receptor has the CDR3 CSVEDPFTSGSPTEQYF. The DNA reads TGCAGCGTTGAAGACCCCTTCACTAGCGGGAGTCCCACCGAGCAGTACTTC.